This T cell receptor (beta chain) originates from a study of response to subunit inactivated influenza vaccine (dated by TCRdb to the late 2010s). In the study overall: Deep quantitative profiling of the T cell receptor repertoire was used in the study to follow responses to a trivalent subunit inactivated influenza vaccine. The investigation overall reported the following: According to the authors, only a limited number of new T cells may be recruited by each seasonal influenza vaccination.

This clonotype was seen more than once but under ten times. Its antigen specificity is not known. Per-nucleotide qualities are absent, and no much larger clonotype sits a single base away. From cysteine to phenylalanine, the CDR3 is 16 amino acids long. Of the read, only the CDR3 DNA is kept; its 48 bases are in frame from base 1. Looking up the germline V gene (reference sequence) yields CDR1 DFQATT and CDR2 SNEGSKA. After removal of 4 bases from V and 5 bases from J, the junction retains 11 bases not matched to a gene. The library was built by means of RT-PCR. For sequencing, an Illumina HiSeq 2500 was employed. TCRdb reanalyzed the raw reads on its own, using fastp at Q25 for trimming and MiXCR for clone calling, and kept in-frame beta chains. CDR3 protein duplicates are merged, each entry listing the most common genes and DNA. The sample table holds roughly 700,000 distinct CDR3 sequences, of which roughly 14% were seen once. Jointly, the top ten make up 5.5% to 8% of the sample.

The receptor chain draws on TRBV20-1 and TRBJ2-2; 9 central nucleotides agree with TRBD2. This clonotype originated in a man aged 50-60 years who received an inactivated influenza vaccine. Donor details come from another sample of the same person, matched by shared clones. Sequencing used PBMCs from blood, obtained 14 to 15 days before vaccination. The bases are TGCAGTGCTAATCCCCCCGGGACTAGCCGAACCGGGGAGCTGTTTTTT. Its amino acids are CSANPPGTSRTGELFF.